The rows below give T cell receptor beta chains drawn from one sample of a study of control samples from healthy donors and cancer patients. Sequencing used immunoSEQ multiplex PCR; TCRdb keeps in-frame clones, though not all of them. In the table there are approximately 130,000 clones, about 90% of which are singletons. Sequences were obtained from blood. The receptors shown here come from a man between 60 and 75 years old in good health. Both conserved end residues are part of each CDR3. D genes are given only for firm matches. Expanded clones get a size class; other rows say once, few or many, or leave the size out.

clone_size: NA; d_call: NA; v_call: TRBV7-6; j_call: TRBJ2-7; cdr3_aa: CASSPAGRGPSYEQYF; cdr3_nt: TGTGCCAGCAGCCCCGCGGGGCGGGGACCCTCCTACGAGCAGTACTTC
clone_size: NA; d_call: NA; v_call: TRBV30; j_call: TRBJ1-1; cdr3_aa: CAWSTQVNTEAFF; cdr3_nt: TGTGCCTGGAGTACCCAGGTGAACACTGAAGCTTTCTTT
clone_size: NA; d_call: NA; v_call: TRBV28; j_call: TRBJ1-3; cdr3_aa: CASSLSSGAGNTIYF; cdr3_nt: TGTGCCAGCAGTTTATCCTCCGGTGCTGGAAACACCATATATTTT
clone_size: once; d_call: NA; v_call: TRBV3-1/TRBV3-2; j_call: TRBJ1-6; cdr3_aa: CASSLADSSYNSPLHF; cdr3_nt: TGTGCCAGCAGCCTCGCTGACAGCTCCTATAATTCACCCCTCCACTTT
clone_size: NA; d_call: NA; v_call: TRBV7-8; j_call: TRBJ2-7; cdr3_aa: CASSLIDLSYEQYF; cdr3_nt: TGTGCCAGCAGCTTAATTGACCTTTCTTACGAGCAGTACTTC
clone_size: NA; d_call: NA; v_call: TRBV5-1; j_call: TRBJ1-1; cdr3_aa: CASSLDNGGTEAFF; cdr3_nt: TGCGCCAGCAGCTTGGACAATGGGGGCACTGAAGCTTTCTTT
clone_size: NA; d_call: NA; v_call: TRBV6-5; j_call: TRBJ1-3; cdr3_aa: CASISQVIGNTIYF; cdr3_nt: TGTGCCAGCATCTCACAGGTGATTGGAAACACCATATATTTT
clone_size: NA; d_call: TRBD1; v_call: TRBV3-1/TRBV3-2; j_call: TRBJ2-5; cdr3_aa: CASSQDPLLGQGQETQYF; cdr3_nt: TGTGCCAGCAGCCAAGATCCCCTGCTTGGACAGGGTCAAGAGACCCAGTACTTC
clone_size: NA; d_call: TRBD1; v_call: TRBV28; j_call: TRBJ1-2; cdr3_aa: CASRAGGTGGENYGYTF; cdr3_nt: TGTGCCAGCAGGGCGGGGGGAACAGGGGGCGAAAACTATGGCTACACCTTC
clone_size: NA; d_call: NA; v_call: TRBV12-3/TRBV12-4; j_call: TRBJ2-3; cdr3_aa: CASRFSSTDTQYF; cdr3_nt: TGTGCCAGCAGATTCTCTAGCACAGATACGCAGTATTTT
clone_size: few; d_call: NA; v_call: TRBV5-1; j_call: TRBJ2-1; cdr3_aa: CASRLIRENEQFF; cdr3_nt: TGCGCCAGCAGACTGATTAGGGAGAATGAGCAGTTCTTC
clone_size: NA; d_call: TRBD1; v_call: TRBV7-3; j_call: TRBJ2-2; cdr3_aa: CASRRDRYTGELFF; cdr3_nt: TGTGCCAGCAGGCGGGACAGGTACACCGGGGAGCTGTTTTTT
clone_size: NA; d_call: TRBD1; v_call: TRBV27; j_call: TRBJ1-3; cdr3_aa: CASSPTGSGNTIYF; cdr3_nt: TGTGCCAGCAGTCCGACAGGGTCTGGAAACACCATATATTTT
clone_size: NA; d_call: NA; v_call: TRBV21-1; j_call: TRBJ1-4; cdr3_aa: CASSKVSGGLGNEKLFF; cdr3_nt: TGTGCCAGCAGCAAAGTTAGCGGGGGTCTCGGGAATGAAAAACTGTTTTTT
clone_size: NA; d_call: TRBD2; v_call: TRBV5-4; j_call: TRBJ2-7; cdr3_aa: CASSLSPGGLSYEQYF; cdr3_nt: TGTGCCAGCAGCTTGAGTCCGGGGGGGCTGTCTTACGAGCAGTACTTC
clone_size: once; d_call: NA; v_call: TRBV6-2/TRBV6-3; j_call: TRBJ1-5; cdr3_aa: CASSYSNGLHPQHF; cdr3_nt: TGTGCCAGCAGTTACTCGAACGGTCTCCATCCCCAGCATTTT
clone_size: NA; d_call: NA; v_call: TRBV21-1; j_call: TRBJ1-6; cdr3_aa: CASSKGTGEISSSYNSPLHF; cdr3_nt: TGTGCCAGCAGCAAAGGCACAGGGGAAATCAGTAGCTCCTATAATTCACCCCTCCACTTT
clone_size: NA; d_call: TRBD2; v_call: TRBV7-2; j_call: TRBJ2-7; cdr3_aa: CASSLAVGGSGGLNYEQYF; cdr3_nt: TGTGCCAGCAGCTTAGCCGTAGGGGGTAGCGGGGGGTTAAACTACGAGCAGTACTTC
clone_size: few; d_call: TRBD1; v_call: TRBV4-1; j_call: TRBJ1-5; cdr3_aa: CASSQDRGFNQPQHF; cdr3_nt: TGCGCCAGCAGCCAGGACAGGGGGTTTAATCAGCCCCAGCATTTT
clone_size: NA; d_call: TRBD1; v_call: TRBV6-5; j_call: TRBJ1-2; cdr3_aa: CASSRGQGGYGYTF; cdr3_nt: TGTGCCAGCAGCCGAGGACAGGGGGGGTATGGCTACACCTTC
clone_size: NA; d_call: NA; v_call: TRBV15; j_call: TRBJ1-1; cdr3_aa: CATSRDRVGTEAFF; cdr3_nt: TGTGCCACCAGCAGAGACAGGGTTGGAACTGAAGCTTTCTTT
clone_size: NA; d_call: TRBD1; v_call: TRBV19; j_call: TRBJ1-5; cdr3_aa: CASKETGGAWGNQPQHF; cdr3_nt: TGTGCCAGTAAAGAGACAGGGGGCGCGTGGGGCAATCAGCCCCAGCATTTT
clone_size: NA; d_call: TRBD2; v_call: TRBV7-2; j_call: TRBJ2-3; cdr3_aa: CASSSISGGAGTQYF; cdr3_nt: TGTGCCAGCAGCTCTATTAGCGGGGGGGCAGGTACGCAGTATTTT
clone_size: NA; d_call: NA; v_call: TRBV24-1; j_call: TRBJ2-3; cdr3_aa: CATSDSRKGADTQYF; cdr3_nt: TGTGCCACCAGTGACAGCCGTAAGGGGGCAGATACGCAGTATTTT
clone_size: NA; d_call: NA; v_call: TRBV6-5; j_call: TRBJ2-5; cdr3_aa: CASSYGHLGEETQYF; cdr3_nt: TGTGCCAGCAGTTACGGCCACCTGGGGGAAGAGACCCAGTACTTC
clone_size: NA; d_call: TRBD1; v_call: TRBV24-1; j_call: TRBJ2-7; cdr3_aa: CATSEGGRDYEQYF; cdr3_nt: TGTGCCACCAGTGAAGGGGGCAGGGACTACGAGCAGTACTTC
clone_size: NA; d_call: NA; v_call: TRBV27; j_call: TRBJ1-1; cdr3_aa: CASSFPGGNTEAFF; cdr3_nt: TGTGCCAGCAGTTTTCCGGGGGGGAACACTGAAGCTTTCTTT
clone_size: NA; d_call: NA; v_call: TRBV3-1/TRBV3-2; j_call: TRBJ1-6; cdr3_aa: CASSQVESNSPLHF; cdr3_nt: TGTGCCAGCAGCCAAGTTGAGAGTAATTCACCCCTCCACTTT
clone_size: NA; d_call: NA; v_call: TRBV7-2; j_call: TRBJ1-2; cdr3_aa: CASSLRRNYGYTF; cdr3_nt: TGTGCCAGCAGCTTACGCAGGAACTATGGCTACACCTTC
clone_size: NA; d_call: NA; v_call: TRBV28; j_call: TRBJ2-2; cdr3_aa: CASSLSLTGELFF; cdr3_nt: TGTGCCAGCAGTTTATCCCTTACCGGGGAGCTGTTTTTT
clone_size: NA; d_call: NA; v_call: TRBV5-4; j_call: TRBJ2-1; cdr3_aa: CASRVGHLPNNEQFF; cdr3_nt: TGTGCCAGCAGGGTGGGGCACCTTCCAAACAATGAGCAGTTCTTC
clone_size: NA; d_call: NA; v_call: TRBV28; j_call: TRBJ2-7; cdr3_aa: CASSGATYEQYF; cdr3_nt: TGTGCCAGCAGTGGGGCTACCTACGAGCAGTACTTC
clone_size: NA; d_call: NA; v_call: TRBV12-3/TRBV12-4; j_call: TRBJ1-3; cdr3_aa: CASSPGMATIYF; cdr3_nt: TGTGCCAGCAGTCCAGGAATGGCCACCATATATTTT
clone_size: NA; d_call: NA; v_call: TRBV6-5; j_call: TRBJ2-7; cdr3_aa: CASSYLKKTSHGEQYF; cdr3_nt: TGTGCCAGCAGTTACTTGAAAAAGACTAGTCACGGCGAGCAGTACTTC
clone_size: NA; d_call: NA; v_call: TRBV29-1; j_call: TRBJ1-2; cdr3_aa: CSVSGGARSGYTF; cdr3_nt: TGCAGCGTTTCTGGGGGGGCGCGGAGTGGCTACACCTTC
clone_size: once; d_call: TRBD2; v_call: TRBV2; j_call: TRBJ2-3; cdr3_aa: CASSLRGTSGGDTQYF; cdr3_nt: TGTGCCAGCAGTCTTCGAGGGACTAGCGGGGGAGATACGCAGTATTTT
clone_size: NA; d_call: TRBD1; v_call: TRBV28; j_call: TRBJ1-4; cdr3_aa: CASGSGTVIF; cdr3_nt: TGTGCCAGCGGCTCCGGGACAGTAATTTTT
clone_size: NA; d_call: NA; v_call: TRBV30; j_call: TRBJ2-5; cdr3_aa: CAWSQGIQETQYF; cdr3_nt: TGTGCCTGGAGTCAGGGGATCCAAGAGACCCAGTACTTC
clone_size: few; d_call: TRBD1; v_call: TRBV12-3/TRBV12-4; j_call: TRBJ1-6; cdr3_aa: CASTLDRGSLHF; cdr3_nt: TGTGCCAGCACCTTGGACAGGGGCTCCCTCCACTTT
clone_size: NA; d_call: NA; v_call: TRBV19; j_call: TRBJ2-3; cdr3_aa: CASSGGLSTDTQYF; cdr3_nt: TGTGCCAGTAGTGGGGGTCTGAGCACAGATACGCAGTATTTT
clone_size: NA; d_call: NA; v_call: TRBV5-1; j_call: TRBJ2-3; cdr3_aa: CASSLAMGGQLTDTQYF; cdr3_nt: TGCGCCAGCAGCTTGGCCATGGGGGGGCAGTTGACAGATACGCAGTATTTT
clone_size: many; d_call: NA; v_call: TRBV11-2; j_call: TRBJ2-2; cdr3_aa: CASSLGSGLTGELFF; cdr3_nt: TGTGCCAGCAGCTTAGGAAGCGGCCTTACCGGGGAGCTGTTTTTT
clone_size: NA; d_call: NA; v_call: TRBV7-2; j_call: TRBJ1-4; cdr3_aa: CASSPHSGYGKLFF; cdr3_nt: TGTGCCAGCAGTCCACACAGTGGGTACGGAAAACTGTTTTTT
clone_size: NA; d_call: NA; v_call: TRBV27; j_call: TRBJ1-6; cdr3_aa: CASSFEEYNSPLHF; cdr3_nt: TGTGCCAGCAGTTTCGAGGAGTATAATTCACCCCTCCACTTT
clone_size: once; d_call: NA; v_call: TRBV6-1; j_call: TRBJ2-1; cdr3_aa: CASSEAGAFYDEQFF; cdr3_nt: TGTGCCAGCAGTGAAGCAGGGGCATTCTATGATGAGCAGTTCTTC
clone_size: NA; d_call: NA; v_call: TRBV9; j_call: TRBJ1-4; cdr3_aa: CASSETGLRNEKLFF; cdr3_nt: TGTGCCAGCAGCGAGACGGGACTCCGTAATGAAAAACTGTTTTTT
clone_size: once; d_call: NA; v_call: TRBV19; j_call: TRBJ2-5; cdr3_aa: CASSISPQETQYF; cdr3_nt: TGTGCCAGTAGTATATCTCCCCAAGAGACCCAGTACTTC
clone_size: NA; d_call: NA; v_call: TRBV19; j_call: TRBJ1-5; cdr3_aa: CASSIGIGGSQPQHF; cdr3_nt: TGTGCCAGTAGTATCGGGATTGGGGGGTCCCAGCCCCAGCATTTT
clone_size: NA; d_call: NA; v_call: TRBV28; j_call: TRBJ1-2; cdr3_aa: CASTGQKGYGYTF; cdr3_nt: TGTGCCAGCACTGGACAGAAGGGATATGGCTACACCTTC
clone_size: NA; d_call: TRBD1; v_call: TRBV24-1; j_call: TRBJ1-2; cdr3_aa: CASQDREPHGYTF; cdr3_nt: TGTGCTTCTCAGGACAGGGAACCCCATGGCTACACCTTC
clone_size: NA; d_call: NA; v_call: TRBV5-6; j_call: TRBJ2-7; cdr3_aa: CASRVMVSSYEQYF; cdr3_nt: TGTGCCAGCCGAGTCATGGTGAGCTCCTACGAGCAGTACTTC
clone_size: NA; d_call: NA; v_call: TRBV18; j_call: TRBJ1-4; cdr3_aa: CASSPGREKLFF; cdr3_nt: TGTGCCAGCTCACCCGGCAGGGAAAAACTGTTTTTT
clone_size: NA; d_call: TRBD1; v_call: TRBV28; j_call: TRBJ1-2; cdr3_aa: CASTVAGTGLLGRHGYTF; cdr3_nt: TGTGCCAGCACCGTTGCCGGGACAGGGCTCTTAGGTCGGCATGGCTACACCTTC
clone_size: NA; d_call: NA; v_call: TRBV5-4; j_call: TRBJ2-7; cdr3_aa: CASSLTGAYEQYF; cdr3_nt: TGTGCCAGCAGCTTAACGGGAGCCTACGAGCAGTACTTC
clone_size: few; d_call: NA; v_call: TRBV28; j_call: TRBJ2-7; cdr3_aa: CASSFRAGSEQYF; cdr3_nt: TGTGCCAGCAGTTTCCGGGCGGGATCCGAGCAGTACTTC